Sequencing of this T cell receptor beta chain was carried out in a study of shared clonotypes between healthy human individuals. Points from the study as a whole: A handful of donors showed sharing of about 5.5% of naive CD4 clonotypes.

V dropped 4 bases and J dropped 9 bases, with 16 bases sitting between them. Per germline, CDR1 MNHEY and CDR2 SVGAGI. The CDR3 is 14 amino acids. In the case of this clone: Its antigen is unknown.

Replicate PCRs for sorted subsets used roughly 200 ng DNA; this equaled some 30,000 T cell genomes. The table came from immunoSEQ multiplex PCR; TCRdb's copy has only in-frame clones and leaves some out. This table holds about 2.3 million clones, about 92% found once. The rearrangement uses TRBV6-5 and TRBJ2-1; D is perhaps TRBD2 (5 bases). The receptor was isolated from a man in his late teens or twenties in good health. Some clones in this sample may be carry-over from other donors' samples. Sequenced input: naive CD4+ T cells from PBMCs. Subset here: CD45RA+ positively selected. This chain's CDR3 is CASSSPGLMIEQFF. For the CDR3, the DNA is TGTGCCAGCAGTTCCCCCGGACTCATGATTGAGCAGTTCTTC.